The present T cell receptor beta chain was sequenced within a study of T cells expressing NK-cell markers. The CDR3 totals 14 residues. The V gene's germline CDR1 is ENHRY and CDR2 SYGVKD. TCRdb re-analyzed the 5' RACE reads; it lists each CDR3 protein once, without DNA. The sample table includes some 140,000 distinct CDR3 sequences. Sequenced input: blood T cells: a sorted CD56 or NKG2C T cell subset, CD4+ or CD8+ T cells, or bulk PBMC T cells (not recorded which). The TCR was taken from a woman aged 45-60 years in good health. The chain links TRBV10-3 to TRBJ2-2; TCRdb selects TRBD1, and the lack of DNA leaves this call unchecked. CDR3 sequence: CASKGQPDTGELFF.